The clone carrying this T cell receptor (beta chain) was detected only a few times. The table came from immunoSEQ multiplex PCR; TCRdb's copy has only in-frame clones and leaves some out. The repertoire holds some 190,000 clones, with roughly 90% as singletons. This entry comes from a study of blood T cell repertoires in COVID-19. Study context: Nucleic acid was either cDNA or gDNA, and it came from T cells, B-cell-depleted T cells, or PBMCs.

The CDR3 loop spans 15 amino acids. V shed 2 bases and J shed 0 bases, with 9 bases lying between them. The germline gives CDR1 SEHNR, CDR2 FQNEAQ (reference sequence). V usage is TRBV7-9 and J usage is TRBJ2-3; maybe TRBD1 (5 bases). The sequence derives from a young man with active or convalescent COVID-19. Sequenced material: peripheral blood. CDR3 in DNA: TGTGCCAGCAGCTTATTGGGGCCCAGCACAGATACGCAGTATTTT. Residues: CASSLLGPSTDTQYF.